Shown below are 10 T cell receptor beta chains from a single sample sequenced in a study of OX40 agonist ivuxolimab in advanced cancers. Sequencing was performed with immunoSEQ multiplex PCR; in TCRdb, only in-frame clones are kept and a portion is missing. This sample has 57,000 or so clones; about 84% occur once, and the top ten carry under 3%. The source was CD4+ or CD8+ T cells sorted from blood, collected in a trial of the OX40 agonist ivuxolimab. The source of these receptors is an adult with an advanced solid tumor such as melanoma, head and neck, liver or kidney cancer.

V and J are TRBV5-6 and TRBJ1-6, with D possibly TRBD1 on 5 matching bases. This CDR3 region has 16 residues. Germline values: CDR1 SGHDT, CDR2 YYEEEE. V was clipped by 4 bases and J by 0 bases, with 11 bases between them. The CDR3 coding sequence is TGTGCCAGCAGCATGGTCGACAGCTCCTATAATTCACCCCTCCACTTT. Amino acids: CASSMVDSSYNSPLHF. Based on the CDR3 plus reference TRBV5-6 and TRBJ1-6, the full variable domain is DAGVTQSPTHLIKTRGQQVTLRCSPKSGHDTVSWYQQALGQGPQFIFQYYEEEERQRGNFPDRFSGHQFPNYSSELNVNALLLGDSALYLCASSMVDSSYNSPLHFGNGTRLTVT.

Of note for this clone: Sequence at one end of the junction differs from germline and may be a read error. The chain joins TRBV25-1 to TRBJ1-5; D possibly corresponds to TRBD1 (6 bases). Germline V CDR1 and CDR2: MGHDK, SYGVNS. This CDR3 comprises 16 residues. The CDR3 nucleotides are TGTGCCAGCGGTGAGGGGGGGACCTATAGCAATCAGCCCCAGCATTTT. Translated, it gives CASGEGGTYSNQPQHF.

The chain combines TRBV11-1 with TRBJ1-2, with 10 bases matching TRBD1. Trimming cost V 4 bases and J 6 bases; bases outside gene matches: 8. The CDR3 loop spans 15 amino acids. Germline V gene lookup returns CDR1 SGHAT and CDR2 FQDESV (reference sequence). The CDR3 coding sequence is TGTGCCAGCAGCTCAGACAGGGGGCGCCCGGATGGCTACACCTTC. This sequence encodes CASSSDRGRPDGYTF.

V gene TRBV30 combines with J gene TRBJ2-5; 8 bases map to TRBD1. J was trimmed by 3 bases and V by 5 bases; bases with no gene match: 2. Germline-derived CDR1 and CDR2 are GTSNPN and SVGIG (reference sequence). The CDR3 totals 12 residues. The CDR3 sequence is CAWGQGEETQYF. The CDR3 DNA reads TGTGCCTGGGGACAGGGAGAAGAGACCCAGTACTTC.

V and J are TRBV10-3 and TRBJ1-2, with D perhaps TRBD1 (6 bases). Germline loops: CDR1 ENHRY, CDR2 SYGVKD. Trimming took 11 bases from V and 8 from J, leaving 15 bases between them. The length of the CDR3 is 11 residues. The CDR3 loop is CAGMGAGGYTF. Here the CDR3 DNA reads TGTGCCGGTATGGGGGCAGGGGGCTACACCTTC.

The chain employs TRBV7-9 and TRBJ2-5; 8 nucleotides agree with TRBD2. V was pared by 10 bases and J by 4 bases, with 8 bases of the junction left unmatched. Germline loops: CDR1 SEHNR, CDR2 FQNEAQ (reference sequence). This CDR3 region has 13 residues. In nucleotides, the CDR3 is TGTGCCATACCTAGCGGGCAGGCAGAGACCCAGTACTTC. Protein sequence: CAIPSGQAETQYF.

This rearrangement joins TRBV5-4 to TRBJ2-2; TRBD2 matches at 9 bases. V dropped 2 bases and J dropped 4; count of bases not matched to a gene: 0. This CDR3 spans 14 amino acids. Germline CDR1 and CDR2: SGHNT and YYREEE (reference sequence). The CDR3 DNA reads TGTGCCAGCAGCTTAGCGGGGGGCACCGGGGAGCTGTTTTTT. Protein: CASSLAGGTGELFF.

J is TRBJ1-6 and V is TRBV7-9, with D unclear. The CDR3 runs 15 residues. Trimming left V 7 bases short and J 6 bases short, with 16 bases between. In germline, CDR1 is SEHNR, CDR2 FQNEAQ (reference sequence). This CDR3 is CASILSGVPNSPLHF. DNA for the CDR3: TGTGCCAGCATTCTCTCCGGGGTTCCTAATTCACCCCTCCACTTT.

The rearrangement joins TRBV10-2 to TRBJ2-1; 12 bases line up with TRBD2. The CDR3 is made up of 16 amino acids. V shed 5 bases, J shed 4 bases, and the junction held 6 bases outside the gene matches. Germline CDR1 is WSHSY and CDR2 is SAAADI. The CDR3 DNA reads as TGCGCCAGCAGTAACCCTAGCGGGGGGGCTTACAATGAGCAGTTCTTC. Protein product: CASSNPSGGAYNEQFF.

This chain uses TRBV18 with TRBJ2-7; no clear D. The V gene lost 2 bases and the J gene lost 5 bases, with 4 bases spanning the gap. From germline, CDR1 is KGHSH and CDR2 LQKENI. The CDR3 length is 11 residues. The CDR3 loop is CASSPDDEQYF. In DNA form, the CDR3 reads TGTGCCAGCTCACCAGATGACGAGCAGTACTTC. Supplemented by reference TRBV18 and TRBJ2-7, the full variable domain reads NAGVMQNPRHLVRRRGQEARLRCSPMKGHSHVYWYRQLPEEGLKFMVYLQKENIIDESGMPKERFSAEFPKEGPSILRIQQVVRGDSAAYFCASSPDDEQYFGPGTRLTVT.